These 15 T cell receptor beta chains were sequenced from one sample in a study of OX40 agonist ivuxolimab in advanced cancers. Repertoires were generated with immunoSEQ multiplex PCR, while TCRdb's copy carries only in-frame clones and drops some. The sample consists of 65,000 to 95,000 clones, over 75% of them appearing once. The sample in question was CD4+ or CD8+ T cells sorted from blood, obtained in a trial of the OX40 agonist ivuxolimab. The receptors stem from an adult with an advanced solid tumor such as melanoma, head and neck, liver or kidney cancer.

The CDR3 protein is CASSPTRLNTEAFF. The CDR3 DNA reads as TGTGCCAGCAGTCCCACCAGGCTGAACACTGAAGCTTTCTTT. The rearrangement joins TRBV27 to TRBJ1-1; D uncertain. Trimming took 5 bases from V and 0 from J, leaving 10 bases between them. This CDR3 spans 14 amino acids. The V gene's germline CDR1 is MNHEY and CDR2 SMNVEV (reference sequence).

The table lists this clone with a count of one. The chain links TRBV5-1 to TRBJ2-7; 11 bases are a match to TRBD1. V gave up 4 bases and J gave up 3 bases; unmatched junction bases: 9. The length of the CDR3 is 16 residues. Looked up from germline, CDR1 is SGHRS and CDR2 is YFSETQ. In DNA, the CDR3 is TGCGCCAGCAGCCAAATGGGACAGGGGGGTAGCTACGAGCAGTACTTC. The encoded protein is CASSQMGQGGSYEQYF.

The gene calls are TRBV28 and TRBJ1-6; D remains ambiguous. The CDR3 runs 15 residues. Germline assignment: CDR1 MDHEN and CDR2 SYDVKM. V was trimmed by 3 bases and J by 4 bases, leaving 10 bases between them. The CDR3 DNA reads TGTGCCAGCAGTTTCCCGAGGTCGTATAATTCACCCCTCCACTTT. Protein sequence: CASSFPRSYNSPLHF.

In its sample, this clone was seen a few times. The chain links TRBV7-3 to TRBJ2-3; D unclear. V gave up 1 base and J gave up 1 base, with 12 bases separating them. CDR3 length equals 16 residues. The germline CDR1 and CDR2 sequences are SGHTA and FQGTGA. The CDR3 sequence: CASSLISRSRTDTQYF. The CDR3 DNA is TGTGCCAGCAGCTTAATATCGCGGAGTCGCACAGATACGCAGTATTTT. The entire variable domain, with the rest obtained from reference TRBV7-3 and TRBJ2-3, is as follows: GAGVSQTPSNKVTEKGKYVELRCDPISGHTALYWYRQSLGQGPEFLIYFQGTGAADDSGLPNDRFFAVRPEGSVSTLKIQRTERGDSAVYLCASSLISRSRTDTQYFGPGTRLTVL.

To note about this clone: This specimen includes other DNA sequences encoding the same CDR3. The V call is TRBV9, the J call TRBJ2-3; D unclear. Deletions cut 4 bases from V and 2 bases from J, with 5 bases between. The germline CDR1 and CDR2 sequences are SGDLS and YYNGEE. The CDR3 has 12 residues. The CDR3 nucleotides read TGTGCCAGCAGCCAAGACACAGATACGCAGTATTTT. Translating gives CASSQDTDTQYF.

A few counts support this clone. This sequence joins TRBV6-1 and TRBJ2-7; perhaps D is TRBD1 or TRBD2 (5 bases each). V gave up 5 bases and J gave up 2 bases, with 16 bases separating them. Germline-derived CDR1 and CDR2 are MNHNS and SASEGT. CDR3 size: 15 residues. The CDR3 loop is CASSTSGTAAYEQYF. As DNA, the CDR3 is TGTGCCAGCAGTACTTCCGGGACGGCGGCCTACGAGCAGTACTTC.

The chain uses TRBV30 and TRBJ2-7; tentative D call: TRBD1 (6 bases). Trimming left V 2 bases short and J 13 bases short, with 15 bases between. Germline V lookup: CDR1 GTSNPN, CDR2 SVGIG (reference sequence). The CDR3 runs 11 residues. The CDR3 reads CAWSPGAGVYF. CDR3 in DNA: TGTGCCTGGAGTCCAGGGGCAGGGGTTTACTTC.

The genes are TRBV4-3 and TRBJ2-2, with TRBD1 matching 11 bases. V dropped 4 bases and J dropped 0; count of bases not matched to a gene: 4. This CDR3 has 17 residues. Germline V gene lookup returns CDR1 LGHNA and CDR2 YSLEER. The CDR3 DNA reads as TGCGCCAGCAGCCGTGGGACAGGGGGAGCGAACACCGGGGAGCTGTTTTTT. This sequence encodes CASSRGTGGANTGELFF.

This clone came up a few times. V gene TRBV30 combines with J gene TRBJ1-3; no clear D gene. Germline V gene sequence: CDR1 GTSNPN, CDR2 SVGIG (reference sequence). This CDR3 contains 13 residues. V dropped 6 bases and J dropped 2 bases, with 11 bases sitting between them. The CDR3 sequence: CACIRNPGNTIYF. In DNA, the CDR3 is TGTGCCTGTATCAGGAATCCTGGAAACACCATATATTTT.

The chain links TRBV7-3 to TRBJ2-3; 15 bases map to TRBD2. With 5 bases clipped from V and 3 bases from J, the junction kept 9 bases outside the gene matches. The CDR3 sequence is 18 residues long. From germline, CDR1 is SGHTA and CDR2 FQGTGA. CDR3 amino acids: CASSPWTSGGGRTDTQYF. DNA of the CDR3: TGTGCCAGCAGCCCCTGGACTAGCGGGGGGGGAAGGACAGATACGCAGTATTTT.

This clone appeared a single time. V gene TRBV13 combines with J gene TRBJ2-5; the match to TRBD1 covers 7 bases. V gave up 5 bases and J gave up 5 bases; unmatched junction bases: 5. Germline CDR1 is PRHDT and CDR2 is FYEKMQ (reference sequence). There are 13 residues in the CDR3. As DNA, the CDR3 is TGTGCCAGCAGCCGGGACAGAATTGAGACCCAGTACTTC. Translating gives CASSRDRIETQYF.

V is TRBV28 and J is TRBJ1-5; possibly TRBD1 for D (5 bases). The V gene lost 1 base and the J gene lost 7 bases, with 11 bases spanning the gap. The CDR3 loop spans 14 amino acids. CDR1 is MDHEN, CDR2 SYDVKM, per germline. CDR3 residues: CASSLSRAGQPQHF. For the CDR3, the DNA is TGTGCCAGCAGTTTATCCAGGGCGGGACAGCCCCAGCATTTT.

The chain joins TRBV5-1 to TRBJ1-2, with unresolved D. V lost 4 bases to trimming and J lost 2 bases, with 9 bases between them. The CDR3 covers 13 residues. Per germline, CDR1 SGHRS and CDR2 YFSETQ. The CDR3 sequence is CASSLDGNYGYTF. In DNA, the CDR3 is TGCGCCAGCAGCCTGGACGGAAACTATGGCTACACCTTC.

The V and J genes are TRBV9 and TRBJ1-1, with TRBD1 matching 7 bases. The CDR3 is 14 residues long. Trimming took 1 base from V and 1 from J; bases not matched to a gene: 1. Germline V CDR1 and CDR2: SGDLS, YYNGEE. The CDR3 sequence is CASSVQGENTEAFF. Here the CDR3 DNA reads TGTGCCAGCAGCGTACAGGGGGAGAACACTGAAGCTTTCTTT.

The V call is TRBV19, the J call TRBJ1-1; D gene uncertain. Germline V CDR1 and CDR2: LNHDA, SQIVND (reference sequence). Trimming cost V 5 bases and J 0 bases, with 16 bases left between them. This CDR3 spans 16 amino acids. CDR3 amino acids: CASSLPPGGLNTEAFF. The CDR3 DNA follows: TGTGCCAGTAGTCTCCCCCCAGGAGGCCTGAACACTGAAGCTTTCTTT.